This TCR beta chain was observed in a study of CD8+CD57+ T cells in acquired aplastic anemia. Study-wide results and caveats: Controls did not differ significantly from patients in CD8+ Simpson's diversity. A set of approximately 29 CD8+ CDR3 sequences was shared between patients and controls, and these sequences appeared highly expressed in patients.

TCR beta VDJ and CDR3 were profiled, and genomic DNA was the template. TCRdb redid the calling of the reads with MiXCR, one entry per CDR3 protein. The table includes 200,000 to 300,000 distinct CDR3 sequences, less than 85% detected once. Before being chosen for sequencing, patients had shown CD8+CD57+ cell expansion by flow cytometry. The CDR3 length is 17 residues. Germline CDR1 and CDR2: KGHDR and SFDVKD. The ends lost 3 bases at V and 6 bases at J; junction bases unmatched: 7. The table lists this clonotype with a few counts. What it recognizes is unknown. Input material: sorted CD4+, CD8+, or CD8+CD57+ T cells (not recorded which) from PBMCs. The source is a human donor with aplastic anemia. The chain uses TRBV24-1 and TRBJ2-2; 12 bases map to TRBD1. The CDR3 region has the DNA TGTGCCACCAGTGATCCCCCCGGGACAGGGGGCTCCGGGGAGCTGTTTTTT. Residues: CATSDPPGTGGSGELFF.